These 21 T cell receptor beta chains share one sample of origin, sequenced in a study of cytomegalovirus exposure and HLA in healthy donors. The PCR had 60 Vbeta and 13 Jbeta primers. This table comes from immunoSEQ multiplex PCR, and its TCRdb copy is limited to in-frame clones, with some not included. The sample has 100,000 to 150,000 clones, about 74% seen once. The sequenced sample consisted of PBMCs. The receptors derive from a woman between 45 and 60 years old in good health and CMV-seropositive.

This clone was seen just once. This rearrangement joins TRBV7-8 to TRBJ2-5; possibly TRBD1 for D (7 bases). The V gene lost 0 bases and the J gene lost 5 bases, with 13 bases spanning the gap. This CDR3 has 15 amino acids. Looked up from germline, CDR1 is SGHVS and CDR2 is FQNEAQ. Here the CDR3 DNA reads TGTGCCAGCAGCTTAGCCTACAGGGGAGGCGAGACCCAGTACTTC. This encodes CASSLAYRGGETQYF.

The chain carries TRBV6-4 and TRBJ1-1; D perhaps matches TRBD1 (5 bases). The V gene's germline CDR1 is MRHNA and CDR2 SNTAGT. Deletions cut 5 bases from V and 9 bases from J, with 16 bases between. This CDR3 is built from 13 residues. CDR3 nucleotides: TGTGCCAGCAGTCGGGACTCCCTGGAAAAAGCTTTCTTT. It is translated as CASSRDSLEKAFF.

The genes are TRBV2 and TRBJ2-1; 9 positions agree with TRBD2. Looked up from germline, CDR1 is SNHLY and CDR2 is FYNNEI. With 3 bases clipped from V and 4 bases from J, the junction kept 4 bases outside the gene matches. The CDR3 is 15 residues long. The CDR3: CASSEETSGYNEQFF. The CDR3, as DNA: TGTGCCAGCAGTGAGGAGACTAGCGGATACAATGAGCAGTTCTTC.

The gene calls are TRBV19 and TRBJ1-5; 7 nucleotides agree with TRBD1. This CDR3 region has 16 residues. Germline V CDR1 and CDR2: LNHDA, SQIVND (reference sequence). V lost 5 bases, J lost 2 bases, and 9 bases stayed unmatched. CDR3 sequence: CASSSGTATGNQPQHF. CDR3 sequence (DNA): TGTGCCAGTAGTTCCGGGACAGCTACTGGCAATCAGCCCCAGCATTTT.

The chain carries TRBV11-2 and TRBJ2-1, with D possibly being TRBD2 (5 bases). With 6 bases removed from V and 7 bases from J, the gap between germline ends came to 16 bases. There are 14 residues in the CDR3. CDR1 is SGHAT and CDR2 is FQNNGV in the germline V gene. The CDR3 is CASSRNLARNEQFF. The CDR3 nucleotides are TGTGCCAGCAGTAGAAACTTAGCGAGGAATGAGCAGTTCTTC.

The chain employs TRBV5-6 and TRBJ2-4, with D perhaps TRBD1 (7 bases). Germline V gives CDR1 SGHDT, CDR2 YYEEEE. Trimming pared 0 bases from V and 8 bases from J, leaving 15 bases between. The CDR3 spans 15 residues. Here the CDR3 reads CASSLEGAGGDIQYF. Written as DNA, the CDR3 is TGTGCCAGCAGCTTGGAGGGGGCCGGAGGGGACATTCAGTACTTC.

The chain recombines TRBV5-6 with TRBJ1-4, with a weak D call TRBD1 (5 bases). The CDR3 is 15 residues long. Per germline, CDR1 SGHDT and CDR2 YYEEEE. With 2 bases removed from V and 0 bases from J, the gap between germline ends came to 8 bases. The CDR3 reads CASSLPGSTNEKLFF. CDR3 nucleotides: TGTGCCAGCAGCTTACCAGGGTCAACTAATGAAAAACTGTTTTTT.

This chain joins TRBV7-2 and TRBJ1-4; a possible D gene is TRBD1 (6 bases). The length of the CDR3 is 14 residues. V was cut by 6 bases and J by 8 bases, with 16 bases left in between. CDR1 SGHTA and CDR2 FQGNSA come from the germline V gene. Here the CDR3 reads CASRLDRGVEKLFF. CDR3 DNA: TGTGCCAGCAGATTGGACAGAGGGGTCGAAAAACTGTTTTTT.

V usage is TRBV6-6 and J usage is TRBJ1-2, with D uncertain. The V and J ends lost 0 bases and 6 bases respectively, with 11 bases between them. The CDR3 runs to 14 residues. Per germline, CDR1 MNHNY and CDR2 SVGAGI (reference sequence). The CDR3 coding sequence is TGTGCCAGCAGTTACTCAGAGGGCGCGGATGGCTACACCTTC. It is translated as CASSYSEGADGYTF.

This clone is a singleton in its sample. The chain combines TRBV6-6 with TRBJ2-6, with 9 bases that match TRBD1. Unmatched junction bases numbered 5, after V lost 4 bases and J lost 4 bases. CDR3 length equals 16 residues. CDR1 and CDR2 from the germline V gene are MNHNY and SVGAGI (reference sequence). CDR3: CASSFGTGIGANVLTF. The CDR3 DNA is TGTGCCAGCAGTTTTGGGACAGGGATCGGGGCCAACGTCCTGACTTTC.

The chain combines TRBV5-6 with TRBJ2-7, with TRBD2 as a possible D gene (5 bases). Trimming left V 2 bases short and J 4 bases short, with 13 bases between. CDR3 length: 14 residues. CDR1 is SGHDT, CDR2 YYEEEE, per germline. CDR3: CASSFGSRGYEQYF. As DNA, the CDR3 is TGTGCCAGCAGCTTCGGAAGCAGAGGGTACGAGCAGTACTTC.

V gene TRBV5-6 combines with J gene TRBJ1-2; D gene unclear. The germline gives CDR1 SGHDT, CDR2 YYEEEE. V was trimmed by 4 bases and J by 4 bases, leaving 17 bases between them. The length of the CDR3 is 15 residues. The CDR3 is CASSAAAGEGYGYTF. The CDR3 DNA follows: TGTGCCAGCAGCGCGGCCGCAGGAGAGGGCTATGGCTACACCTTC.

The CDR3 region is CASSPGLAGGLLNNEQFF. DNA of the CDR3: TGCGCCAGCAGCCCGGGACTAGCGGGGGGGCTACTCAACAATGAGCAGTTCTTC. The genes are TRBV5-1 and TRBJ2-1, with 16 bases identical to TRBD2. The germline V gene encodes CDR1 SGHRS and CDR2 YFSETQ. The V segment lost 4 bases and the J segment 5 bases; nucleotides outside the gene matches: 9. CDR3 length equals 18 residues.

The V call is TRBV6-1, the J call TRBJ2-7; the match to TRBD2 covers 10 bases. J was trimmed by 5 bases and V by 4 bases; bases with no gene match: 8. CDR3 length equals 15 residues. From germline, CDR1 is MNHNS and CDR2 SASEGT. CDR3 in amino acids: CASSGTGTSVHEQYF. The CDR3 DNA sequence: TGTGCCAGCAGTGGAACCGGGACTAGCGTACACGAGCAGTACTTC.

The CDR3 nucleotides are TGTGCCAGCAGCTTAATTCGGGGGGGAGAGACCCAGTACTTC. It is translated as CASSLIRGGETQYF. This sequence joins TRBV7-6 and TRBJ2-5; 8 bases fit TRBD2. V lost 2 bases and J lost 4; bases outside the gene matches: 3. CDR3 length equals 14 residues. Per the germline V gene, CDR1 is SGHVS and CDR2 is FNYEAQ.

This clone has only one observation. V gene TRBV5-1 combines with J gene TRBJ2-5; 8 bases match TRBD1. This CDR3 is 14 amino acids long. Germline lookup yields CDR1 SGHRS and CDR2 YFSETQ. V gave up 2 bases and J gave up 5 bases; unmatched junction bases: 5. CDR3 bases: TGCGCCAGCAGCTTCGGACAGGGTGGGGAGACCCAGTACTTC. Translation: CASSFGQGGETQYF.

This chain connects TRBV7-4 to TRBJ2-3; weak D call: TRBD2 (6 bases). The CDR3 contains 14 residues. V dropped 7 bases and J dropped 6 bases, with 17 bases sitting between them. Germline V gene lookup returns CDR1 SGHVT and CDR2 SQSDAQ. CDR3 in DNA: TGTGCCAGCAACCTAATTAGTCGGGGGGATACGCAGTATTTT. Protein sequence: CASNLISRGDTQYF.

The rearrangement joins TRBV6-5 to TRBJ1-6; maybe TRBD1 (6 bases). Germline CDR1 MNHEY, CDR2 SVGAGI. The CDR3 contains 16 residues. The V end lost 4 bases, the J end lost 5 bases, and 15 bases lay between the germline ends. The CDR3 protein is CASSSEHRADNSPLHF. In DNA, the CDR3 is TGTGCCAGCAGTTCCGAACACAGGGCCGATAATTCACCCCTCCACTTT.

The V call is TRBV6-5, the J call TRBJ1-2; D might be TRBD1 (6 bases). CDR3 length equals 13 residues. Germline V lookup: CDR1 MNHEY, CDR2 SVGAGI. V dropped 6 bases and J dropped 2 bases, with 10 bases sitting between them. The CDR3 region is CASSRQANYGYTF. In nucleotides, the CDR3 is TGTGCCAGCAGCAGACAGGCCAACTATGGCTACACCTTC.

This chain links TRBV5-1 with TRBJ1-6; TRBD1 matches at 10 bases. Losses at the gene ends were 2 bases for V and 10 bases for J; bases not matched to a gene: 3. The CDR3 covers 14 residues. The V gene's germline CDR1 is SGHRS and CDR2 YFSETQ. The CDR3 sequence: CASSFGTGASPLHF. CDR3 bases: TGCGCCAGCAGCTTTGGGACAGGGGCATCACCCCTCCACTTT.

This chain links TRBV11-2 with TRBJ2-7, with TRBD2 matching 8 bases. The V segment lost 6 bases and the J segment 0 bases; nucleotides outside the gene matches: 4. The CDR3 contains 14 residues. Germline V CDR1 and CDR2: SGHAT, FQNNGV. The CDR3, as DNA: TGTGCCAGCAGTCTCGGGGGGGGCTCCTACGAGCAGTACTTC. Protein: CASSLGGGSYEQYF.